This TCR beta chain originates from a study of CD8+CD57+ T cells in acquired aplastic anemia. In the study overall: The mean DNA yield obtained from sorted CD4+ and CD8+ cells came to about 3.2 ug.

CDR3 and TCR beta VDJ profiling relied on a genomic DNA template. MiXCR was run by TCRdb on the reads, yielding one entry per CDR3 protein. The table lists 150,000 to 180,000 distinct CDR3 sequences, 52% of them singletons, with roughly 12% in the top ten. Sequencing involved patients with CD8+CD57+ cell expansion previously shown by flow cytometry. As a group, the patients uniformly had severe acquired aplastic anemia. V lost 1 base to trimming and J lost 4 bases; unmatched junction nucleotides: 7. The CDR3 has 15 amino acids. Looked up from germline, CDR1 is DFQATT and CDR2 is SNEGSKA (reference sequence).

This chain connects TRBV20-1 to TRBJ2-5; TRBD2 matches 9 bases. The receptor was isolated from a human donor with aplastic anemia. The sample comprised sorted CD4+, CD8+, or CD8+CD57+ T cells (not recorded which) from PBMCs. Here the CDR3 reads CSARGPLAGSETQYF. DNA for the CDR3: TGCAGTGCTAGAGGCCCCCTAGCGGGGTCAGAGACCCAGTACTTC.